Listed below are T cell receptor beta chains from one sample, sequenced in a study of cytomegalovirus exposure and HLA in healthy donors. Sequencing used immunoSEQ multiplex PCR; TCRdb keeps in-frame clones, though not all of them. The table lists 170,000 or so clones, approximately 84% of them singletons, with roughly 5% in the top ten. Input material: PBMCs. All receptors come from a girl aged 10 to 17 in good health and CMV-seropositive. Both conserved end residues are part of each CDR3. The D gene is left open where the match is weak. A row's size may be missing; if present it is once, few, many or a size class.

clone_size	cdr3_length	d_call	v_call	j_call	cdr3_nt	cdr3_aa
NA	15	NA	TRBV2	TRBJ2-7	TGTGCCAGCACCACGTGGGGGGGCGATGTCTACGAGCAGTACTTC	CASTTWGGDVYEQYF
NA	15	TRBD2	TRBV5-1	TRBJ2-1	TGCGCCAGCAGCTTGCCTAGCGGGGGGTACAATGAGCAGTTCTTC	CASSLPSGGYNEQFF
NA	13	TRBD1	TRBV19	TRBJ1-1	TGTGCCAGTAGCGACAGGGGCGGCACTGAAGCTTTCTTT	CASSDRGGTEAFF
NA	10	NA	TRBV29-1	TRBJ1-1	TGCAGCGTACGACACCCTGAAGCTTTCTTT	CSVRHPEAFF
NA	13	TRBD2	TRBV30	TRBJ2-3	TGTGCCTGGACTAGCGGCAGCACAGATACGCAGTATTTT	CAWTSGSTDTQYF
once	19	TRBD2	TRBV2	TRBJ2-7	TGTGCCAGCAGCCCCAAGAGTACTAGCGGGGGCCGGCCCCCCTACGAGCAGTACTTC	CASSPKSTSGGRPPYEQYF
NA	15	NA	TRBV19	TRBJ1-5	TGTGCCAGTAGTGCGAACAGGTTTCAAAATCAGCCCCAGCATTTT	CASSANRFQNQPQHF
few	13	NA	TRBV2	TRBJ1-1	TGTGCCAGCAGTGAAGCGCTAGAGGGTTTGGCTTTCTTT	CASSEALEGLAFF
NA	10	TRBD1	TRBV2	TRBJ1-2	TGTGCCAGCAGACCAGGGGGTTACACCTTC	CASRPGGYTF
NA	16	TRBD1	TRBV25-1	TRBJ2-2	TGTGCCAGCAGTAGCCCGACAGGGTTGAACACCGGGGAGCTGTTTTTT	CASSSPTGLNTGELFF
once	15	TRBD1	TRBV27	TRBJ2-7	TGTGCCAGCAGTTTCGGGACAGGGAACTCCTACGAGCAGTACTTC	CASSFGTGNSYEQYF
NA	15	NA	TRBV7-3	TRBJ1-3	TGTGCCAGCAGCTTACACCCGGGGGTGGGAAACACCATATATTTT	CASSLHPGVGNTIYF
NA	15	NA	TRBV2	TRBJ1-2	TGTGCCAGCAGATGTGACGGACTCAAAAACTATGGCTACACCTTC	CASRCDGLKNYGYTF
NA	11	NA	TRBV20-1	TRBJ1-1	TGCAGTGCTCCGGGGGTCACTGAAGCTTTCTTT	CSAPGVTEAFF
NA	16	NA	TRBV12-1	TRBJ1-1	TGTGCCAGCAGCTTTCAACAGGGTCCCTCTTACACTGAAGCTTTCTTT	CASSFQQGPSYTEAFF
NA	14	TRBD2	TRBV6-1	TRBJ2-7	TGTGCCAGCAGTGAAGATGCGGGAGCCTACGAGCAGTACTTC	CASSEDAGAYEQYF
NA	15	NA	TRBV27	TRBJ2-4	TGTGCCAGCAGCTTTACCCAGATAGCCAAAAACATTCAGTACTTC	CASSFTQIAKNIQYF
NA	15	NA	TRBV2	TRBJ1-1	TGTGCCAGCAGTGAAGCGACTAAGGGAATTACTGAAGCTTTCTTT	CASSEATKGITEAFF
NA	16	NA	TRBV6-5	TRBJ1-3	TGTGCCAGCAGTTACACTTGGACAGCCTCTGGAAACACCATATATTTT	CASSYTWTASGNTIYF
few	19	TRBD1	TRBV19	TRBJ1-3	TGTGCCAGCAAGCCCTGGGACACCTTTAAAAAGGGGGCGGGAAACACCATATATTTT	CASKPWDTFKKGAGNTIYF
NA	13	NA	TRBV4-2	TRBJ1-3	TGTGCCAGCGGAGGGAACTCTGGAAACACCATATATTTT	CASGGNSGNTIYF
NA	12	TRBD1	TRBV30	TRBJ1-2	TGTGCGAGTGGGCAGGGGGCGCATGGCTACACCTTC	CASGQGAHGYTF
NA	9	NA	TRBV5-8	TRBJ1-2	TGTGCCAGCACCCGGGACTGGGGCTTC	CASTRDWGF
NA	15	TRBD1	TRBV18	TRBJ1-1	TGTGCCAGCTCGGTAAAGGACAGGGCGGCCACTGAAGCTTTCTTT	CASSVKDRAATEAFF